This TCR beta chain was sequenced for a study of CD8+ T cells in alopecia areata. Regarding the study as a whole: Alopecia totalis/universalis scalp especially showed more expanded CD8+ clones than normal scalp.

A FACSAria was used to sort CD4+ and CD8+ T cells. These cells came from PBMCs. This clone is a singleton in its sample. Its antigen remains unidentified. Extraction and reverse transcription of RNA yielded cDNA as the sequencing template. Sequencing used immunoSEQ multiplex PCR; TCRdb keeps in-frame clones, though not all of them. The sample lists over 200,000 clones, 50% to 65% seen once, with 0.45% in the top ten. There are 17 residues in the CDR3. With V trimmed by 0 bases and J by 9 bases, 12 bases remained unmatched. Germline-derived CDR1 and CDR2 are SGDLS and YYNGEE. The source material was CD4+ T cells sorted from blood, sampled at week 0. The TCR originated in a human donor with alopecia areata. The chain combines TRBV9 with TRBJ2-1; 10 bases fit TRBD2. For the CDR3, the DNA is TGTGCCAGCAGCGTAGGCCTAGCGGGAGCTGGGCGGGTTGAGCAGTTCTTC. Translating it yields CASSVGLAGAGRVEQFF.